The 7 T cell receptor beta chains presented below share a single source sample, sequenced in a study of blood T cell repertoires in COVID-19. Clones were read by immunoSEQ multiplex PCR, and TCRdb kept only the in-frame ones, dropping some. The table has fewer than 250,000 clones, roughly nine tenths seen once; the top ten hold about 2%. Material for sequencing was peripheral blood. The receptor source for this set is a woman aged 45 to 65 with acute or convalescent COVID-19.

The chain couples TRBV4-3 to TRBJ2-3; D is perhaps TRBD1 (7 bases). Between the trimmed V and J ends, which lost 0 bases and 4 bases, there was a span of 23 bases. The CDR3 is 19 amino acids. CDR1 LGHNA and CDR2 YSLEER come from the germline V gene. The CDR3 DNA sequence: TGCGCCAGCAGCCAAGAGAATGTCCAGGGGGGATCCTTTCCAGATACGCAGTATTTT. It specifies CASSQENVQGGSFPDTQYF.

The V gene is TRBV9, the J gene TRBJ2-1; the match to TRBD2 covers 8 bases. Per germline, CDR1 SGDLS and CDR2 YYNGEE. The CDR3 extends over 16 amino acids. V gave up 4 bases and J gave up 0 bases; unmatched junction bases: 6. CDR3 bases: TGTGCCAGCAGCAAAAGCGGGGGAACCTCCTACAATGAGCAGTTCTTC. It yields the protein CASSKSGGTSYNEQFF.

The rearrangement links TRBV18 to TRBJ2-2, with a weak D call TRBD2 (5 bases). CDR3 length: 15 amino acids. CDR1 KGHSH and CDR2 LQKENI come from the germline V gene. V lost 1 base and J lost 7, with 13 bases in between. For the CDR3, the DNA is TGTGCCAGCTCACCACTAGCCGGAGGCGGCGGGGAGCTGTTTTTT. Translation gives CASSPLAGGGGELFF.

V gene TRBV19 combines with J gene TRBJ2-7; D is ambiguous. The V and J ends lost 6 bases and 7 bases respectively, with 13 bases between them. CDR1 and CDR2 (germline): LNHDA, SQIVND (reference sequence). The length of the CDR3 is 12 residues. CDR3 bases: TGTGCCAGTAGAGGCCTCGCCGGGGAGCAGTACTTC. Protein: CASRGLAGEQYF. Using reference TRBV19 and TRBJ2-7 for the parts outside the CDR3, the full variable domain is DGGITQSPKYLFRKEGQNVTLSCEQNLNHDAMYWYRQDPGQGLRLIYYSQIVNDFQKGDIAEGYSVSREKKESFPLTVTSAQKNPTAFYLCASRGLAGEQYFGPGTRLTVT.

DNA for the CDR3: TGTGCCAGCAGCGGCACAGGGGAAGGAATTCCCTACAATGAGCAGTTCTTC. It yields the protein CASSGTGEGIPYNEQFF. The chain uses TRBV5-5 and TRBJ2-1, with TRBD1 matching over 7 bases. In germline, CDR1 is SGHKS, CDR2 YYEKEE (reference sequence). The CDR3 spans 17 residues. The trim removed 4 bases at V and 2 bases at J, leaving 12 bases unmatched.

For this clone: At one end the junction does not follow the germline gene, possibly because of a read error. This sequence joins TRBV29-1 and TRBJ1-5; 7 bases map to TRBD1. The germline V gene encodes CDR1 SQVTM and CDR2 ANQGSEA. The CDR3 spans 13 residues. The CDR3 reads CSVQDRGNQPQHF. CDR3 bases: TGCAGCGTTCAAGACAGGGGCAATCAGCCCCAGCATTTT.

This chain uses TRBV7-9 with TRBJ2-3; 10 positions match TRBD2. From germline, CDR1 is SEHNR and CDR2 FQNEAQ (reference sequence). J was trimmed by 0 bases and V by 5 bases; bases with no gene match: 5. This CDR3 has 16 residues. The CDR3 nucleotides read TGTGCCAGCAGCCAACTAGCGGGGATGAGCACAGATACGCAGTATTTT. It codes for CASSQLAGMSTDTQYF.